The next 2 T cell receptor beta chains were all read from a single sample in a study of shared clonotypes between healthy human individuals. Here immunoSEQ multiplex PCR was the method, and the copy in TCRdb shows in-frame clones only, minus some. The top ten clones hold 0.11% to 0.15% of a sample with 2 million to 3 million clones, over 85% of them seen once. The sequenced material came from naive CD4+ T cells sorted from blood. Subset of the sample: CD45RA+ positively selected. The source of these receptors is a man between 18 and 35 years old in good health.

The V and J genes are TRBV9 and TRBJ2-1, with 8 nucleotides matching TRBD2. Germline V lookup: CDR1 SGDLS, CDR2 YYNGEE. The CDR3 is 15 residues long. V trimming: 0 bases; J trimming: 7 bases; junction bases outside the gene matches: 6. In nucleotides, the CDR3 is TGTGCCAGCAGCGTAGACGGGGGGGCCAGAAATGAGCAGTTCTTC. It translates to CASSVDGGARNEQFF.

V and J are TRBV4-2 and TRBJ2-5; 8 positions match TRBD2. In germline, CDR1 is LGHNA, CDR2 YNFKEQ. V shed 0 bases, J shed 2 bases, and the junction held 11 bases outside the gene matches. This CDR3 has 18 residues. CDR3 sequence reads: CASSQDIRGGRTQETQYF. CDR3 in DNA: TGTGCCAGCAGCCAAGATATTAGGGGCGGGAGGACGCAAGAGACCCAGTACTTC.